Given below is one TCR beta chain in context. The data derive from a study of cytomegalovirus exposure and HLA in healthy donors. 60 Vbeta and 13 Jbeta primers were used in PCR. Profiling relied on immunoSEQ multiplex PCR, and the TCRdb table lists in-frame clones only, not all of them. Here the sample spans 110,000 or so clones, over 60% being singletons. This CDR3 region has 11 residues. Germline values: CDR1 DFQATT, CDR2 SNEGSKA (reference sequence). V was cut by 4 bases and J by 5 bases, with 6 bases left in between. Sequenced sample: PBMCs. This receptor was obtained from a man aged 18 to 30 in good health and CMV-seropositive. The chain combines TRBV20-1 with TRBJ2-1; D remains ambiguous. The CDR3 nucleotides read TGCAGTGCTACAAATCACAATGAGCAGTTCTTC. Translated, it gives CSATNHNEQFF.